This entry concerns a single T cell receptor beta chain. Researchers ran the PCR with 60 Vbeta and 13 Jbeta primers. Repertoires were generated with immunoSEQ multiplex PCR, while TCRdb's copy carries only in-frame clones and drops some. Of approximately 170,000 clones in the sample, around 78% were seen once. Germline V gives CDR1 SGHTA, CDR2 FQGNSA. Trimming stripped 3 bases from V and 4 bases from J, with 4 bases between. There are 12 residues in the CDR3. This record belongs to a study of cytomegalovirus exposure and HLA in healthy donors. This sequence was found in a woman between 40 and 55 years old in good health and CMV-seronegative. The sample was PBMCs. The chain is built from TRBV7-2 and TRBJ1-3; D remains ambiguous. The CDR3 nucleotides read TGTGCCAGCAGCTTTCCAGGAAACACCATATATTTT. This codes for CASSFPGNTIYF.